These 14 T cell receptor beta chains were sequenced from one sample in a study of T cells in localized non-small cell lung cancer. TCRdb's copy holds only in-frame clones and misses some; the assay was immunoSEQ multiplex PCR. The table lists fewer than 1,500 clones, 22% of them singletons, with more than 15% in the top ten. Here the sequenced sample was normal lung tissue next to the tumor, taken before any cancer treatment. The receptors stem from a woman aged 35 to 70 with stage I lung adenocarcinoma.

This clone is classed as medium-sized. The chain is built from TRBV6-8 and TRBJ2-7; 10 bases align to TRBD1. This CDR3 has 14 residues. CDR1 and CDR2 from the germline V gene are MNHGY and SAAAGT. V shed 5 bases, J shed 3 bases, and the junction held 4 bases outside the gene matches. The CDR3 region is CASSHRDRGYEQYF. CDR3 DNA sequence: TGTGCCAGCAGTCATCGGGACAGGGGCTACGAGCAGTACTTC.

The chain recombines TRBV30 with TRBJ1-3; D might be TRBD1 (6 bases). The CDR3 length is 14 residues. The V gene lost 3 bases and the J gene lost 4 bases, with 13 bases spanning the gap. Germline V gives CDR1 GTSNPN, CDR2 SVGIG (reference sequence). CDR3 residues: CAWRAQGFGNTIYF. The CDR3 DNA reads as TGTGCCTGGAGAGCTCAGGGGTTCGGAAACACCATATATTTT.

The chain uses TRBV6-8 and TRBJ1-2, with D perhaps matching TRBD1 (5 bases). Trimming left V 3 bases short and J 0 bases short, with 14 bases between. The CDR3 has 16 residues. Germline V CDR1 and CDR2: MNHGY, SAAAGT. The CDR3 bases are TGTGCCAGCAGTTATGGAGGGACGGTAGCTAACTATGGCTACACCTTC. It translates to CASSYGGTVANYGYTF.

The rearrangement links TRBV11-3 to TRBJ2-4; D assignment may be TRBD1 or TRBD2 (5 bases each). This CDR3 is 16 amino acids long. The germline V and J ends were trimmed by 3 bases and 0 bases, with 12 bases remaining between them. Germline values: CDR1 SGHNT, CDR2 YENEEA. The CDR3 DNA follows: TGTGCCAGCAGCTTTTACCGGGACGTAGCCAAAAACATTCAGTACTTC. Protein: CASSFYRDVAKNIQYF.

This clone was detected only a few times. Other DNA sequences in this sample translate to the same CDR3. The genes are TRBV9 and TRBJ2-1; no clear D gene. Germline CDR1 SGDLS, CDR2 YYNGEE. The V end lost 1 base, the J end lost 8 bases, and 7 bases lay between the germline ends. The CDR3 runs 12 residues. CDR3 region: CASSVLGDEQFF. DNA of the CDR3: TGTGCCAGCAGCGTACTAGGCGATGAGCAGTTCTTC. The variable domain in full, with the rest retrieved from reference TRBV9 and TRBJ2-1, is DSGVTQTPKHLITATGQRVTLRCSPRSGDLSVYWYQQSLDQGLQFLIQYYNGEERAKGNILERFSAQQFPDLHSELNLSSLELGDSALYFCASSVLGDEQFFGPGTRLTVL.

This clone was seen a handful of times. V gene TRBV9 combines with J gene TRBJ2-3, with D perhaps TRBD1 (5 bases). CDR3 length: 12 amino acids. The V end lost 4 bases, the J end lost 7 bases, and 10 bases lay between the germline ends. Germline loops: CDR1 SGDLS, CDR2 YYNGEE. The CDR3 nucleotides are TGTGCCAGCAGCTTTCCAGGGAATACGCAGTATTTT. Its protein product is CASSFPGNTQYF.

This clone is deemed large. The chain links TRBV11-3 to TRBJ1-3, with TRBD1 matching over 8 bases. J gave up 4 bases and V 4 bases, and 9 bases lay outside the gene matches. Germline CDR1 reads SGHNT; CDR2 reads YENEEA. This CDR3 region has 16 residues. The CDR3 loop reads CASSSRVTGVGNTIYF. CDR3 coding DNA: TGTGCCAGCAGCTCCCGAGTGACAGGGGTCGGAAACACCATATATTTT.

The chain carries TRBV9 and TRBJ2-1; 11 bases match TRBD1. Germline assignment: CDR1 SGDLS and CDR2 YYNGEE. V shed 6 bases and J 7 bases; nucleotides not matched to a gene: 9. There are 15 residues in the CDR3. CDR3 amino acids: CASTLGQGVGNEQFF. In DNA, the CDR3 is TGTGCCAGCACCTTGGGACAGGGGGTGGGAAATGAGCAGTTCTTC.

V usage is TRBV1 and J usage is TRBJ1-2; the D call TRBD1 from the table was never checked on the DNA. TRBV1 is an annotated pseudogene. This CDR3 has 15 amino acids. The CDR3 protein is CASSQDRVRSYGYTF. CDR3 DNA sequence: TGCGCCAGCAGCCAAGACAGGGTGAGGAGCTATGGCTACACCTTC.

This clone appeared a few times. This chain uses TRBV6-8 with TRBJ2-7; D call uncertain. This CDR3 is built from 13 residues. Deletions cut 2 bases from V and 2 bases from J, with 7 bases between. Germline V lookup: CDR1 MNHGY, CDR2 SAAAGT. The CDR3 DNA sequence: TGTGCCAGCAGTTACGGCAGAGCCTACGAGCAGTACTTC. Protein product: CASSYGRAYEQYF.

This clone is labeled medium-sized. The CDR3 here is CASNPSRTASSYNEQFF. DNA for the CDR3: TGTGCCAGCAACCCAAGCCGGACGGCTAGCTCCTACAATGAGCAGTTCTTC. The J gene is TRBJ2-1, the V gene TRBV6-8; D unresolved. This CDR3 comprises 17 residues. V lost 7 bases and J 0 bases, leaving 19 bases between the germline ends. Germline loops: CDR1 MNHGY, CDR2 SAAAGT.

There are a few counts of this clone. This rearrangement joins TRBV11-3 to TRBJ2-2; a possible D gene is TRBD1 (5 bases). Germline CDR1 is SGHNT and CDR2 is YENEEA. The CDR3 sequence is 15 residues long. The ends were cut back, 1 base at V and 6 bases at J, with 12 bases in the middle. CDR3 coding DNA: TGTGCCAGCAGCTTAGGACAGCTTAACGCCGGGGAGCTGTTTTTT. Its translation: CASSLGQLNAGELFF.

The rearrangement joins TRBV7-2 to TRBJ2-5; no definite D call. CDR3 length: 13 residues. Germline V gene lookup returns CDR1 SGHTA and CDR2 FQGNSA. Trimming cost V 5 bases and J 5 bases, with 12 bases left between them. CDR3 amino acids: CASSGEVLETQYF. Written as DNA, the CDR3 is TGTGCCAGCAGCGGAGAGGTTCTGGAGACCCAGTACTTC.

This clone was found a few times. This chain links TRBV19 with TRBJ1-5, with D uncertain. Trimming took off 1 base at V and 1 base at J, with 8 bases between the two ends. This CDR3 has 15 amino acids. Germline V gives CDR1 LNHDA, CDR2 SQIVND (reference sequence). The CDR3 bases are TGTGCCAGTAGTATAGGAGGAGGGAGCAATCAGCCCCAGCATTTT. It codes for CASSIGGGSNQPQHF.